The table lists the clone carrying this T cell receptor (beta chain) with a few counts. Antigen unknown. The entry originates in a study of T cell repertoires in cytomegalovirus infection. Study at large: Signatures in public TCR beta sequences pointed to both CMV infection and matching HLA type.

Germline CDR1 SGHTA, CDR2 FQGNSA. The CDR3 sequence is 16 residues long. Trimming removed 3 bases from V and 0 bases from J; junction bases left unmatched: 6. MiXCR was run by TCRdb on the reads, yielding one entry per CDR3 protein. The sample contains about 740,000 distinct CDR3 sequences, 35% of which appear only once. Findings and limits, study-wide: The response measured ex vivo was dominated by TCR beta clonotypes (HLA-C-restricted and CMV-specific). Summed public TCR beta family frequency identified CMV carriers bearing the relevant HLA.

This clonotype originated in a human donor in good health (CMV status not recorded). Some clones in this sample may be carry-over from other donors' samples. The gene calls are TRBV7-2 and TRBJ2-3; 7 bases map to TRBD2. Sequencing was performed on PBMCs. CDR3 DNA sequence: TGTGCCAGCAGCTTTCTAGCGGCCATTAGCACAGATACGCAGTATTTT. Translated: CASSFLAAISTDTQYF.